Listed below are T cell receptor beta chains from one sample, sequenced in a study of regulatory T cells in long-lasting Graves disease. TCRdb ran MiXCR on the multiplex PCR reads and lists one entry per CDR3 protein. Altogether approximately 400,000 distinct CDR3 sequences are present, over 9.5% being singletons, with the ten largest covering 18%. These same data were also listed under a study on T cells in Graves' hyperthyroidism and ophthalmopathy.

Sequenced material: peripheral blood mononuclear cells (PBMCs), taken at new diagnosis, from a patient treated with antithyroid drugs. The origin of the receptors is a woman under 30 with Graves disease. CDR3s include the opening cysteine and the closing phenylalanine or tryptophan. D genes are given only for firm matches. The size of a clone is reported for some rows only, either as once, few or many, or as a class for expanded clones.

clone size: NA
D gene: NA
V gene: TRBV7-9
J gene: TRBJ1-1
CDR3 DNA: TGTGCCAGCAGCTCCATGGTATTT
CDR3 protein: CASSSMVF

clone size: many
D gene: TRBD2
V gene: TRBV20-1
J gene: TRBJ2-1
CDR3 DNA: TGCAGTGCTAGGGCTAGCGGGAGCTCCTACAATGAGCAGTTCTTC
CDR3 protein: CSARASGSSYNEQFF

clone size: few
D gene: NA
V gene: TRBV5-1
J gene: TRBJ2-3
CDR3 DNA: TGCGCCAGCAGCCTGGGGGTGCCCTTCACTCACACAGATACGCAGTATTTT
CDR3 protein: CASSLGVPFTHTDTQYF

clone size: many
D gene: NA
V gene: TRBV5-1
J gene: TRBJ2-6
CDR3 DNA: TGCGCCAGCAGCTTACAGGGATCTGGGGCCAACGTCCTGACTTTC
CDR3 protein: CASSLQGSGANVLTF

clone size: many
D gene: NA
V gene: TRBV30
J gene: TRBJ1-2
CDR3 DNA: TGTGCCTGGTTGACTTATGGCTACACCTTC
CDR3 protein: CAWLTYGYTF

clone size: many
D gene: TRBD1
V gene: TRBV27
J gene: TRBJ1-6
CDR3 DNA: TGTGCCAGCAGTAGAGAACAGGGGAAGGTCTCACCCCTCCACTTT
CDR3 protein: CASSREQGKVSPLHF

clone size: many
D gene: NA
V gene: TRBV29-1
J gene: TRBJ2-7
CDR3 DNA: TGCAGCGTTGAAGCTACAGGTTATAAGTCTCAGGGGTCCTACGAGCAGTACTTC
CDR3 protein: CSVEATGYKSQGSYEQYF

clone size: few
D gene: TRBD1
V gene: TRBV20-1
J gene: TRBJ1-2
CDR3 DNA: TGCAGTGCTCGAACCCCCGAGGGCGGATACAGGGGGGCGGATGGCTACACCTTC
CDR3 protein: CSARTPEGGYRGADGYTF

clone size: NA
D gene: NA
V gene: TRBV15
J gene: TRBJ2-1
CDR3 DNA: TGTGCCACCAGCAGAGGCCGCAATGAGCAGTTCTTC
CDR3 protein: CATSRGRNEQFF

clone size: many
D gene: TRBD2
V gene: TRBV5-5
J gene: TRBJ2-1
CDR3 DNA: TGTGCCAGCAGCCCGAGATCCGGGGGGAGCTCCTACAATGAGCAGTTCTTC
CDR3 protein: CASSPRSGGSSYNEQFF

clone size: many
D gene: NA
V gene: TRBV12-3/TRBV12-4
J gene: TRBJ1-2
CDR3 DNA: TGTGCCAGCAGTTTAATGGGTAACTATGGCTACACCTTC
CDR3 protein: CASSLMGNYGYTF

clone size: many
D gene: TRBD1
V gene: TRBV30
J gene: TRBJ2-1
CDR3 DNA: TGTGCCTGGAATAATGGGACAGGGGTCAATGAGCAGTTCTTC
CDR3 protein: CAWNNGTGVNEQFF

clone size: few
D gene: TRBD2
V gene: TRBV27
J gene: TRBJ2-7
CDR3 DNA: TGTGCCAGCAGCTTAGCGGGGGGGGGGGGCTTGTACGAGCAGTACTTC
CDR3 protein: CASSLAGGGGLYEQYF

clone size: few
D gene: NA
V gene: TRBV19
J gene: TRBJ1-2
CDR3 DNA: TGTGCCAGTAGTCCCGACAGGCGAGGCTACACCTTC
CDR3 protein: CASSPDRRGYTF

clone size: many
D gene: TRBD1
V gene: TRBV6-2/TRBV6-3
J gene: TRBJ1-6
CDR3 DNA: TGTGCCAGCAGTTTCAGGACAGGGTCTAATTCACCCCTCCACTTT
CDR3 protein: CASSFRTGSNSPLHF

clone size: many
D gene: TRBD1
V gene: TRBV12-3/TRBV12-4
J gene: TRBJ2-7
CDR3 DNA: TGTGCCAGCAGTCGACTGGGGACAGGGTCGCCCGAGCAGTACTTC
CDR3 protein: CASSRLGTGSPEQYF

clone size: many
D gene: NA
V gene: TRBV6-2/TRBV6-3
J gene: TRBJ2-1
CDR3 DNA: TGTGCCAGCAGTTACGCGGCGGATCGCTCCTACAATGAGCAGTTCTTC
CDR3 protein: CASSYAADRSYNEQFF

clone size: few
D gene: TRBD1
V gene: TRBV6-5
J gene: TRBJ1-6
CDR3 DNA: TGTGCCAGCAGTTACTCGACAGGGTCGAGCTCCTATAATTCACCCCTCCACTTT
CDR3 protein: CASSYSTGSSSYNSPLHF

clone size: many
D gene: NA
V gene: TRBV27
J gene: TRBJ1-4
CDR3 DNA: TGTGCCAGCAGTTTAGAGTGGGGGACTTCTTTCGAAAAACTGTTTTTT
CDR3 protein: CASSLEWGTSFEKLFF

clone size: many
D gene: NA
V gene: TRBV15
J gene: TRBJ1-3
CDR3 DNA: TGTGCCACCAGCAGAGGCTCTGGAAACACCATATATTTT
CDR3 protein: CATSRGSGNTIYF

clone size: many
D gene: NA
V gene: TRBV18
J gene: TRBJ2-5
CDR3 DNA: TGTGCCAGCTCACCAGCAGAGCTTGGGACCCAGTACTTC
CDR3 protein: CASSPAELGTQYF

clone size: NA
D gene: NA
V gene: TRBV9
J gene: TRBJ1-3
CDR3 DNA: TGTGCCAGCAGCTTCCGGCCCCTCAGGACGGGTGGAAACACCATATATTTT
CDR3 protein: CASSFRPLRTGGNTIYF

clone size: many
D gene: NA
V gene: TRBV20-1
J gene: TRBJ2-5
CDR3 DNA: TGCAGTGCTAGAGATGGTAGAGACATAGGGACCCAGTACTTC
CDR3 protein: CSARDGRDIGTQYF

clone size: many
D gene: NA
V gene: TRBV7-2
J gene: TRBJ2-3
CDR3 DNA: TGTGCCAGCAGCTTCGCGGATAAGAATACGCAGTATTTT
CDR3 protein: CASSFADKNTQYF

clone size: few
D gene: NA
V gene: TRBV6-1
J gene: TRBJ1-6
CDR3 DNA: TGTGCCAGCAGTGAGGAGAGCTCCTATAATTCACCCCTCCACTTT
CDR3 protein: CASSEESSYNSPLHF

clone size: NA
D gene: TRBD2
V gene: TRBV30
J gene: TRBJ2-5
CDR3 DNA: TGTGCCTGGACGGGACTACCAAAAGAGACCCAGTACTTC
CDR3 protein: CAWTGLPKETQYF

clone size: many
D gene: TRBD2
V gene: TRBV28
J gene: TRBJ2-1
CDR3 DNA: TGTGCCAGCAAACCCACCGGGACTAGCGTGGCCTACAATGAGCAGTTCTTC
CDR3 protein: CASKPTGTSVAYNEQFF

clone size: few
D gene: NA
V gene: TRBV19
J gene: TRBJ1-1
CDR3 DNA: TGTGCCAGTACTGATCAGGCAACTGAAGCTTTCTTT
CDR3 protein: CASTDQATEAFF

clone size: NA
D gene: TRBD2
V gene: TRBV6-8
J gene: TRBJ2-7
CDR3 DNA: TGTGCCAGCAGCCGTGAGGGGACTAGCGGGAGTGACGAGCAGTACTTC
CDR3 protein: CASSREGTSGSDEQYF

clone size: NA
D gene: NA
V gene: TRBV9
J gene: TRBJ2-1
CDR3 DNA: TGTGCCAGCAGCGTAGTGGACAGTGGTGAGCAGTTCTTC
CDR3 protein: CASSVVDSGEQFF

clone size: many
D gene: TRBD1
V gene: TRBV18
J gene: TRBJ2-2
CDR3 DNA: TGTGCCAGCTCACCATCGACAGGGGGCGTGGACACCGGGGAGCTGTTTTTT
CDR3 protein: CASSPSTGGVDTGELFF

clone size: many
D gene: NA
V gene: TRBV5-1
J gene: TRBJ2-7
CDR3 DNA: TGCGCCAGCAGCTTCGGGACCCAAGCTTACGAGCAGTACTTC
CDR3 protein: CASSFGTQAYEQYF

clone size: NA
D gene: NA
V gene: TRBV20-1
J gene: TRBJ2-3
CDR3 DNA: TGCAGTGCTACAGGGTTCGAGCATACGCAGTATTTT
CDR3 protein: CSATGFEHTQYF

clone size: many
D gene: TRBD2
V gene: TRBV4-1
J gene: TRBJ2-3
CDR3 DNA: TGCGCCAGCAGCCCACTCATAGCGGGGGTGAGCACAGATACGCAGTATTTT
CDR3 protein: CASSPLIAGVSTDTQYF

clone size: NA
D gene: NA
V gene: TRBV25-1
J gene: TRBJ1-6
CDR3 DNA: TGTGCCAGCAGTGAAGACTTCTCACCCCTCCACTTT
CDR3 protein: CASSEDFSPLHF

clone size: many
D gene: TRBD2
V gene: TRBV20-1
J gene: TRBJ2-5
CDR3 DNA: TGCAGTGTAGGGCGGGGGATTCAAGAGACCCAGTACTTC
CDR3 protein: CSVGRGIQETQYF

clone size: NA
D gene: NA
V gene: TRBV20-1
J gene: TRBJ2-1
CDR3 DNA: TGCAGTGCTAGTTTGGCAGCCGACAATGAGCAGTTCTTC
CDR3 protein: CSASLAADNEQFF

clone size: many
D gene: NA
V gene: TRBV4-2
J gene: TRBJ2-7
CDR3 DNA: TGTGCCAGCAGCCAAGATTTGGAGAGCTCCTACGAGCAGTACTTC
CDR3 protein: CASSQDLESSYEQYF

clone size: many
D gene: NA
V gene: TRBV13
J gene: TRBJ2-3
CDR3 DNA: TGTGCCAGCAGCTTAGGCCGGAGCTGGGGGTTTCTCTCCACAGATACGCAGTATTTT
CDR3 protein: CASSLGRSWGFLSTDTQYF

clone size: many
D gene: NA
V gene: TRBV28
J gene: TRBJ2-7
CDR3 DNA: TGTGCCAGCAGTCCCGTGGCGGGGATTGGCTCCTACGAGCAGTACTTC
CDR3 protein: CASSPVAGIGSYEQYF

clone size: many
D gene: NA
V gene: TRBV5-1
J gene: TRBJ1-1
CDR3 DNA: TGCGCCAGCAGCTTGGACACCATAGAGACTGAAGCTTTCTTT
CDR3 protein: CASSLDTIETEAFF

clone size: many
D gene: NA
V gene: TRBV13
J gene: TRBJ1-1
CDR3 DNA: TGTGCCAGCAGCTTAGTAGTCGCACGGACGAACACTGAAGCTTTCTTT
CDR3 protein: CASSLVVARTNTEAFF

clone size: few
D gene: NA
V gene: TRBV4-2
J gene: TRBJ2-7
CDR3 DNA: TGTGCCAGCAGCCAAGATCATACGGGAGCTACGGCGGACTACGAGCAGTACTTC
CDR3 protein: CASSQDHTGATADYEQYF

clone size: many
D gene: NA
V gene: TRBV7-2
J gene: TRBJ2-2
CDR3 DNA: TGTGCCAGCAGCTTCGAGTGGGAGAACACCGGGGAGCTGTTTTTT
CDR3 protein: CASSFEWENTGELFF

clone size: many
D gene: NA
V gene: TRBV4-2
J gene: TRBJ1-1
CDR3 DNA: TGTGCCAGCAGCCAAGCCGCAGAGATGAACACTGAAGCTTTCTTT
CDR3 protein: CASSQAAEMNTEAFF

clone size: many
D gene: NA
V gene: TRBV27
J gene: TRBJ1-1
CDR3 DNA: TGTGCCAGCAGCTTGGGGGGCGGTCACACTGAAGCTTTCTTT
CDR3 protein: CASSLGGGHTEAFF

clone size: many
D gene: NA
V gene: TRBV9
J gene: TRBJ2-1
CDR3 DNA: TGTGCCAGCAGCGTAGATCGTGAGCAGTTCTTC
CDR3 protein: CASSVDREQFF

clone size: few
D gene: NA
V gene: TRBV4-1
J gene: TRBJ1-2
CDR3 DNA: TGCGCCAGCAGTGGGGGTATAGCCATCTATGGCTACACCTTC
CDR3 protein: CASSGGIAIYGYTF

clone size: few
D gene: NA
V gene: TRBV4-3
J gene: TRBJ2-7
CDR3 DNA: TGCGCCAGCAGCCAAGATCGGAGCGGTCCCTACGAGCAGTACTTC
CDR3 protein: CASSQDRSGPYEQYF

clone size: many
D gene: NA
V gene: TRBV27
J gene: TRBJ2-7
CDR3 DNA: TGTGCCAGCAGACAGACGGGCCCCCACGAGCAGTACTTC
CDR3 protein: CASRQTGPHEQYF

clone size: NA
D gene: TRBD1
V gene: TRBV28
J gene: TRBJ2-7
CDR3 DNA: TGTGCCAGCAGGCCCGGGACAGGGTTCTACGAGCAGTACTTC
CDR3 protein: CASRPGTGFYEQYF

clone size: few
D gene: NA
V gene: TRBV10-2
J gene: TRBJ2-1
CDR3 DNA: TGCGCCAGCAGTGAGTCGATAGGTTTGCGGGATGAGCAGTTCTTC
CDR3 protein: CASSESIGLRDEQFF

clone size: many
D gene: NA
V gene: TRBV12-3/TRBV12-4
J gene: TRBJ1-2
CDR3 DNA: TGTGCCAGCAGTTTAGAGTGGGCTCGCTCTCACTATGGCTACACCTTC
CDR3 protein: CASSLEWARSHYGYTF

clone size: many
D gene: NA
V gene: TRBV9
J gene: TRBJ1-2
CDR3 DNA: TGTGCCAGCAGCAGCGACGGAGGGGCTAACTATGGCTACACCTTC
CDR3 protein: CASSSDGGANYGYTF

clone size: few
D gene: NA
V gene: TRBV5-1
J gene: TRBJ2-5
CDR3 DNA: TGCGCCAGCAGGGTGTCAGTGGAGACCCAGTACTTC
CDR3 protein: CASRVSVETQYF

clone size: NA
D gene: NA
V gene: TRBV28
J gene: TRBJ1-1
CDR3 DNA: TGTGCCAGCAGTTTTCGACAGCTCCTAAACACTGAAGCTTTCTTT
CDR3 protein: CASSFRQLLNTEAFF

clone size: NA
D gene: TRBD1
V gene: TRBV6-2/TRBV6-3
J gene: TRBJ1-1
CDR3 DNA: TGTGCCAGTACAGGGGGCCGGGGGACTGAAGCTTTCTTT
CDR3 protein: CASTGGRGTEAFF

clone size: many
D gene: NA
V gene: TRBV9
J gene: TRBJ2-7
CDR3 DNA: TGTGCCAGCAGCGTATCCGGGGAACCCTACGAGCAGTACTTC
CDR3 protein: CASSVSGEPYEQYF